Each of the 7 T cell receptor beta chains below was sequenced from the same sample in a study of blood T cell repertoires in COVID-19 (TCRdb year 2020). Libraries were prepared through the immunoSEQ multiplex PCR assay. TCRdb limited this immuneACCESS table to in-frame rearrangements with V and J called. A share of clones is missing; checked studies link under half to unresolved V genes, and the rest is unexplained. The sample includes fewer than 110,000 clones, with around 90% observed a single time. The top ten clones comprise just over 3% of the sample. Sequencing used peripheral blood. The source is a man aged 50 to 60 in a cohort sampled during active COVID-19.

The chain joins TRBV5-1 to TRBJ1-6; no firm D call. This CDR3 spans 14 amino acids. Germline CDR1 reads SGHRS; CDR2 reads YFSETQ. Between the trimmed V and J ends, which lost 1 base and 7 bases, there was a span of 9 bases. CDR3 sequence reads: CASSLSDLNSPLHF. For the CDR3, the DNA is TGCGCCAGCAGCTTGTCGGACTTAAATTCACCCCTCCACTTT.

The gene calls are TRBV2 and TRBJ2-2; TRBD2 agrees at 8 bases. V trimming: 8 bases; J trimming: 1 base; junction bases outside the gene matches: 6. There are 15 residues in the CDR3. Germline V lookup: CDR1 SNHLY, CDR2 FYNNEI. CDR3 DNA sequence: TGTGCCAGCTGCGAGCGGGGGATGAACACCGGGGAGCTGTTTTTT. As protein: CASCERGMNTGELFF.

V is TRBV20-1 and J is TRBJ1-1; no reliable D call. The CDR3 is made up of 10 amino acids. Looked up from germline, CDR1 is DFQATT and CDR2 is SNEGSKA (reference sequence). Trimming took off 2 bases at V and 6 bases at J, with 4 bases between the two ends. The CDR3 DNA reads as TGCAGTGCTAGACGAGCTGAAGCTTTCTTT. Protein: CSARRAEAFF.

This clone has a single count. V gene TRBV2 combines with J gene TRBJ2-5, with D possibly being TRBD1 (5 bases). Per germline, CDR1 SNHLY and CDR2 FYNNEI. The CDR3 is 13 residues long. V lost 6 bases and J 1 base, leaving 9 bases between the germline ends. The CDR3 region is CASRRQTQETQYF. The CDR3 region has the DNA TGTGCCAGCAGACGACAGACCCAAGAGACCCAGTACTTC.

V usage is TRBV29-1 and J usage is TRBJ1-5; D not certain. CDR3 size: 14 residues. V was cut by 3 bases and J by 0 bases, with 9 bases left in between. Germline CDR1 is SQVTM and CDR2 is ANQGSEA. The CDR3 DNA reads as TGCAGCGTTGATAGCGGAGATAGCAATCAGCCCCAGCATTTT. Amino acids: CSVDSGDSNQPQHF.

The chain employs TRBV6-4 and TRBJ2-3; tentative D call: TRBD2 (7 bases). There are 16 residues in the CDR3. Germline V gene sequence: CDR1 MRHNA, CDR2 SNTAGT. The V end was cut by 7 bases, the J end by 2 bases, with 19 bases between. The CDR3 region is CASTPPRGGHTDTQYF. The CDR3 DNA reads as TGTGCCAGCACCCCCCCGAGGGGGGGCCACACAGATACGCAGTATTTT.

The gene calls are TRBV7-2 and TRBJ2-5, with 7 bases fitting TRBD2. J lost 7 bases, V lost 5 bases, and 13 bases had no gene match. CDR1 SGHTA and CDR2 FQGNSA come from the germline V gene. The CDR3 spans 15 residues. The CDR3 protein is CASSTDGTKRGTQYF. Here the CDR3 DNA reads TGTGCCAGCAGCACAGACGGGACTAAAAGAGGGACCCAGTACTTC.